This is a list of T cell receptor beta chains from one sample in a study of response to subunit inactivated influenza vaccine. MiXCR, applied by TCRdb to the RT-PCR reads, yields one record per CDR3 protein. The data show around 480,000 distinct CDR3 sequences, approximately 15% seen once. Specimen: CD4+ T cells sorted from PBMCs, collected less than 25 months after vaccination. The receptors shown here come from a man between 50 and 69 years old who received an inactivated influenza vaccine. Both conserved end residues are part of each CDR3. Fields, in order: V gene, D gene, clone size, J gene, CDR3 DNA, CDR3 protein. The D gene is left open where the match is weak. Expanded clones are given a class, and other clones once, few, many or no size at all.

v_call: TRBV4-2; d_call: TRBD2; clone_size: .; j_call: TRBJ2-3; cdr3_nt: TGTGCCAGCAGCCAGGGACTAGCGGGGGGGCCGAGTACGCAGTATTTT; cdr3_aa: CASSQGLAGGPSTQYF
v_call: TRBV28; d_call: .; clone_size: few; j_call: TRBJ2-3; cdr3_nt: TGTGCCACCCAGAGGGATAGCACAGATACGCAGTATTTT; cdr3_aa: CATQRDSTDTQYF
v_call: TRBV23-1; d_call: .; clone_size: .; j_call: TRBJ2-4; cdr3_nt: TGCGCCAGCACCCACCGGGTGGGCAAAGCCAAAAACATTCAGTACTTC; cdr3_aa: CASTHRVGKAKNIQYF
v_call: TRBV27; d_call: .; clone_size: once; j_call: TRBJ1-4; cdr3_nt: TGTGCCAGCAGGGCCGCGGGGGGTTTCAATGAAAAACTGTTTTTT; cdr3_aa: CASRAAGGFNEKLFF
v_call: TRBV12-3/TRBV12-4; d_call: .; clone_size: few; j_call: TRBJ2-3; cdr3_nt: TGTGCCAGCAGACCGAGACAGGTCGCAGATACGCAGTATTTT; cdr3_aa: CASRPRQVADTQYF
v_call: TRBV9; d_call: .; clone_size: many; j_call: TRBJ2-7; cdr3_nt: TGTGCCAGCAGCGTAGAACGGGAGACAGGCGAGCAGTACTTC; cdr3_aa: CASSVERETGEQYF
v_call: TRBV12-3/TRBV12-4; d_call: .; clone_size: .; j_call: TRBJ1-6; cdr3_nt: TGTGCCAGCAGTTTCGTCGGGACCGACCATAATTCACCCCTCCACTTT; cdr3_aa: CASSFVGTDHNSPLHF
v_call: TRBV20-1; d_call: TRBD1; clone_size: .; j_call: TRBJ2-5; cdr3_nt: TGCAGTGCTAGAGAGGGACAGCAAGAGACCCAGTACTTC; cdr3_aa: CSAREGQQETQYF
v_call: TRBV12-3/TRBV12-4; d_call: .; clone_size: .; j_call: TRBJ1-1; cdr3_nt: TGTGCCAGCAGTGTAAAGACTGAAGCTTTCTTT; cdr3_aa: CASSVKTEAFF
v_call: TRBV20-1; d_call: TRBD2; clone_size: many; j_call: TRBJ2-3; cdr3_nt: TGCAGTGCTATCAAGACTAGCGGGAGCACAGATACGCAGTATTTT; cdr3_aa: CSAIKTSGSTDTQYF
v_call: TRBV4-3; d_call: .; clone_size: .; j_call: TRBJ2-1; cdr3_nt: TGCGCCAGCAGCCAGCGCACAGGGCTTGAGCAGTTCTTC; cdr3_aa: CASSQRTGLEQFF
v_call: TRBV4-1; d_call: TRBD2; clone_size: few; j_call: TRBJ2-1; cdr3_nt: TGCGCCAGCAGCCTACAGCGGGAGCCCTCCTACAATGAGCAGTTCTTC; cdr3_aa: CASSLQREPSYNEQFF
v_call: TRBV7-9; d_call: .; clone_size: few; j_call: TRBJ1-5; cdr3_nt: TGTGCCAGCAGCTTGGACACCCAAAGCGGGCCCCAGCATTTT; cdr3_aa: CASSLDTQSGPQHF
v_call: TRBV4-3; d_call: TRBD1; clone_size: few; j_call: TRBJ2-5; cdr3_nt: TGCGCCAGCAGTAGTTGGACAGGGGAAGAGACCCAGTACTTC; cdr3_aa: CASSSWTGEETQYF
v_call: TRBV7-9; d_call: TRBD1; clone_size: .; j_call: TRBJ2-1; cdr3_nt: TGTGCCAGCAGCTCCAGACAGGGGGTGTCCAATGAGCAGTTCTTC; cdr3_aa: CASSSRQGVSNEQFF
v_call: TRBV10-3; d_call: .; clone_size: few; j_call: TRBJ1-6; cdr3_nt: TGTGCCATCAGAGAACAGGGATCCTATAATTCACCCCTCCACTTT; cdr3_aa: CAIREQGSYNSPLHF
v_call: TRBV5-1; d_call: .; clone_size: .; j_call: TRBJ2-1; cdr3_nt: TGCGCCAGCAGCTTGCAAGTTTCAGATGAGCAGTTCTTC; cdr3_aa: CASSLQVSDEQFF